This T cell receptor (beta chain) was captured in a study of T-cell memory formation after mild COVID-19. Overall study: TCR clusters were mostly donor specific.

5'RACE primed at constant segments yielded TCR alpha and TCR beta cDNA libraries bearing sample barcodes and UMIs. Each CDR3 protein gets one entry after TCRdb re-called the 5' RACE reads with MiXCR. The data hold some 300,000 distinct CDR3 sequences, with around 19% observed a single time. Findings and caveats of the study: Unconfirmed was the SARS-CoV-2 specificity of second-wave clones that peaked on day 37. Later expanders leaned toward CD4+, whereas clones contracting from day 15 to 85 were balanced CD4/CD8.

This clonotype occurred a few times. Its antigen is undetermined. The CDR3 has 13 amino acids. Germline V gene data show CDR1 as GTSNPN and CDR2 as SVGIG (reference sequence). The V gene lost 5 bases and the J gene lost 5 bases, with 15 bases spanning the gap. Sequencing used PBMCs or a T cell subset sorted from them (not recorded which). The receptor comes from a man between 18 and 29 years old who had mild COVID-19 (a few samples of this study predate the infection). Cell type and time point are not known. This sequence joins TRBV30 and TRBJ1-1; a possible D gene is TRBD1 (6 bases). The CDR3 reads CAWAGQAGTEAFF. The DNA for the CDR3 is TGTGCCTGGGCGGGACAAGCCGGTACTGAAGCTTTCTTT.